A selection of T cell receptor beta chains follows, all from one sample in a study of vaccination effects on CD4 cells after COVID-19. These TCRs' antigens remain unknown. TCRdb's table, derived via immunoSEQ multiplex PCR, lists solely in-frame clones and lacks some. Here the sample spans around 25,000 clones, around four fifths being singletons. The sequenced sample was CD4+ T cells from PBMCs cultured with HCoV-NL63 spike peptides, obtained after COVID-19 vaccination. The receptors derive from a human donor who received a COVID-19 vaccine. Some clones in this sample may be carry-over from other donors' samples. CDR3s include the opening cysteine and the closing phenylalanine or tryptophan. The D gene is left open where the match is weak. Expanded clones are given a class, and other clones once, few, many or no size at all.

CDR3nt: TGTGCCAGTAGTGGACCCAAGGTCGTCCGTACCCAGTACTTC
CDR3aa: CASSGPKVVRTQYF
v_gene: TRBV28
abundance: -
d_gene: -
j_gene: TRBJ2-5

CDR3nt: TGTGCCAGCAGTGAACCGGGGAACACTGAAGCTTTCTTT
CDR3aa: CASSEPGNTEAFF
v_gene: TRBV6-1
abundance: -
d_gene: -
j_gene: TRBJ1-1

CDR3nt: TGCAGCGGGACCCGGGACAGGGAGACCGGCTACACCTTC
CDR3aa: CSGTRDRETGYTF
v_gene: TRBV29-1
abundance: -
d_gene: TRBD1
j_gene: TRBJ1-2

CDR3nt: TGTGCCAGCAGCTTACTGATTGGCTCCTTGGGGGAGCTGTTTTTT
CDR3aa: CASSLLIGSLGELFF
v_gene: TRBV11-2
abundance: -
d_gene: -
j_gene: TRBJ2-2

CDR3nt: TGTGCCAGCAGTACGAGAATTTATGGCTACACCTTC
CDR3aa: CASSTRIYGYTF
v_gene: TRBV6-5
abundance: -
d_gene: -
j_gene: TRBJ1-2

CDR3nt: TGTGCCAGCAGCCCAAAGACTAGCGGGGGGTGGGAGACCCAGTACTTC
CDR3aa: CASSPKTSGGWETQYF
v_gene: TRBV7-2
abundance: -
d_gene: TRBD2
j_gene: TRBJ2-5

CDR3nt: TGCGCCAGCAGCCAAGTGTACAGAACAGATACGCAGTATTTT
CDR3aa: CASSQVYRTDTQYF
v_gene: TRBV4-1
abundance: -
d_gene: -
j_gene: TRBJ2-3

CDR3nt: TGTGCCACCAGTGACCCAACCGGGGGACCCGGAGAGACCCAGTACTTC
CDR3aa: CATSDPTGGPGETQYF
v_gene: TRBV24-1
abundance: -
d_gene: -
j_gene: TRBJ2-5

CDR3nt: TGTGCCAGCAGCGTCCGGGGCGGAGGGAATTCACCCCTCCACTTT
CDR3aa: CASSVRGGGNSPLHF
v_gene: TRBV2
abundance: -
d_gene: -
j_gene: TRBJ1-6

CDR3nt: TGCGCCAGCACTCAGGCCGGGTCAGAGACCCAGTACTTC
CDR3aa: CASTQAGSETQYF
v_gene: TRBV5-1
abundance: -
d_gene: -
j_gene: TRBJ2-5

CDR3nt: TGCGCCAGCAGTGCGAGTGATACGCAGTATTTT
CDR3aa: CASSASDTQYF
v_gene: TRBV10-2
abundance: -
d_gene: -
j_gene: TRBJ2-3

CDR3nt: TGTGCCAGCAGCTCCCCTATGAGCGGGGGTGGAGAGACCCAGTACTTC
CDR3aa: CASSSPMSGGGETQYF
v_gene: TRBV5-6
abundance: once
d_gene: TRBD2
j_gene: TRBJ2-5

CDR3nt: TGTGCCAGCAGGGGGACAGAGGAAGGCTACACCTTC
CDR3aa: CASRGTEEGYTF
v_gene: TRBV2
abundance: once
d_gene: TRBD1
j_gene: TRBJ1-2

CDR3nt: TGTGCCAGCAGCCAATATGGCCCGAACACTGAAGCTTTCTTT
CDR3aa: CASSQYGPNTEAFF
v_gene: TRBV14
abundance: -
d_gene: -
j_gene: TRBJ1-1

CDR3nt: TGTGCCAGTGGACACGCAAATAGTGTTGGGTCTGAAAAACTGTTTTTT
CDR3aa: CASGHANSVGSEKLFF
v_gene: TRBV19
abundance: -
d_gene: -
j_gene: TRBJ1-4

CDR3nt: TGTGCCAGCAGTGAGGGTGTACGCGGCTACACCTTC
CDR3aa: CASSEGVRGYTF
v_gene: TRBV12-3/TRBV12-4
abundance: -
d_gene: -
j_gene: TRBJ1-2

CDR3nt: TGTGCCAGCCTAAATGCGGGACCGACTAACTATGGCTACACCTTC
CDR3aa: CASLNAGPTNYGYTF
v_gene: TRBV2
abundance: -
d_gene: -
j_gene: TRBJ1-2

CDR3nt: TGTGCCAGCAGCCTGAGGACTGCAACTAATGAAAAACTGTTTTTT
CDR3aa: CASSLRTATNEKLFF
v_gene: TRBV14
abundance: -
d_gene: -
j_gene: TRBJ1-4

CDR3nt: TGCGCCAGCAGTGAAGATGGAGCCAAAAACATTCAGTACTTC
CDR3aa: CASSEDGAKNIQYF
v_gene: TRBV10-1
abundance: -
d_gene: -
j_gene: TRBJ2-4

CDR3nt: TGTGCCAGCAGTTACTCTGGGACAGGGAACTATGGCTACACCTTC
CDR3aa: CASSYSGTGNYGYTF
v_gene: TRBV6-2/TRBV6-3
abundance: -
d_gene: TRBD1
j_gene: TRBJ1-2

CDR3nt: TGTGCCACCAGTGATCCCCTAGGTTCGCGTGATGAGCAGTTCTTC
CDR3aa: CATSDPLGSRDEQFF
v_gene: TRBV24-1
abundance: -
d_gene: -
j_gene: TRBJ2-1

CDR3nt: TGTGCCAGCAGTTATTCGCTCCCGGTTTTTAGCGGGAGTTCAAATGAGCAGTTCTTC
CDR3aa: CASSYSLPVFSGSSNEQFF
v_gene: TRBV28
abundance: -
d_gene: TRBD2
j_gene: TRBJ2-1

CDR3nt: TGCGCCAGCAGCTGGGGGGGCGGGGGCGACCTGTCCGCTTTCTTT
CDR3aa: CASSWGGGGDLSAFF
v_gene: TRBV5-1
abundance: -
d_gene: -
j_gene: TRBJ1-1

CDR3nt: TGTGCCAGCTCACCACCGGGACTAGCGTCTGGTACGCAGTATTTT
CDR3aa: CASSPPGLASGTQYF
v_gene: TRBV18
abundance: few
d_gene: TRBD2
j_gene: TRBJ2-3

CDR3nt: TGTGCCAGCAGCGTAGTCGTCACCGGGGAGCTGTTTTTT
CDR3aa: CASSVVVTGELFF
v_gene: TRBV9
abundance: -
d_gene: -
j_gene: TRBJ2-2

CDR3nt: TGTGCCAGCAGCCAGGATTCAAAGGCAGATACGCAGTATTTT
CDR3aa: CASSQDSKADTQYF
v_gene: TRBV7-9
abundance: -
d_gene: -
j_gene: TRBJ2-3

CDR3nt: TGTGCCAGCAGGAAAAGGGCCAGGGGGGGCACAGATACGCAGTATTTT
CDR3aa: CASRKRARGGTDTQYF
v_gene: TRBV2
abundance: -
d_gene: -
j_gene: TRBJ2-3

CDR3nt: TGTGCCAGCTACGACGGAGGCAATCAGCCCCAGCATTTT
CDR3aa: CASYDGGNQPQHF
v_gene: TRBV18
abundance: -
d_gene: -
j_gene: TRBJ1-5

CDR3nt: TGCGCCAGCAGCGCAACAGGGTCGACCACTGAAGCTTTCTTT
CDR3aa: CASSATGSTTEAFF
v_gene: TRBV5-1
abundance: -
d_gene: -
j_gene: TRBJ1-1

CDR3nt: TGTGCCAGCAGTTGGGGGCCCCACTATGGCTACACCTTC
CDR3aa: CASSWGPHYGYTF
v_gene: TRBV12-3/TRBV12-4
abundance: -
d_gene: -
j_gene: TRBJ1-2

CDR3nt: TGTGCCAGCAGTGTTCTAGCGGGGGACACAGATACGCAGTATTTT
CDR3aa: CASSVLAGDTDTQYF
v_gene: TRBV6-4
abundance: -
d_gene: TRBD2
j_gene: TRBJ2-3

CDR3nt: TGTGCCAGCTCACCACCGGGGCAAGAGACCCAGTACTTC
CDR3aa: CASSPPGQETQYF
v_gene: TRBV18
abundance: -
d_gene: -
j_gene: TRBJ2-5

CDR3nt: TGCGCCAGCAGCCAAGGCCCCCCCGGGACTAGCGGGGGATGGAGGCAGTTCTTC
CDR3aa: CASSQGPPGTSGGWRQFF
v_gene: TRBV4-1
abundance: -
d_gene: TRBD2
j_gene: TRBJ2-1

CDR3nt: TGTGCCAGTAGTCGTTGGACAGGGCGGACCGGGGAGCTGTTTTTT
CDR3aa: CASSRWTGRTGELFF
v_gene: TRBV19
abundance: -
d_gene: TRBD1
j_gene: TRBJ2-2

CDR3nt: TGTGCCAGCAGTTTATCGTATTTGGGGAATAGCAATCAGCCCCAGCATTTT
CDR3aa: CASSLSYLGNSNQPQHF
v_gene: TRBV28
abundance: -
d_gene: -
j_gene: TRBJ1-5

CDR3nt: TGTGCCAGCTCACAGGACAGGTCCACTAATGAAAAACTGTTTTTT
CDR3aa: CASSQDRSTNEKLFF
v_gene: TRBV18
abundance: -
d_gene: TRBD1
j_gene: TRBJ1-4

CDR3nt: TGTGCCACCAGGGGGACAGGGCCCCTCACAGATACGCAGTATTTT
CDR3aa: CATRGTGPLTDTQYF
v_gene: TRBV24-1
abundance: -
d_gene: TRBD1
j_gene: TRBJ2-3

CDR3nt: TGTGCCAGCAGCTTAGGAGGCGGGGTAGGGGAGACCCAGTACTTC
CDR3aa: CASSLGGGVGETQYF
v_gene: TRBV7-2
abundance: -
d_gene: -
j_gene: TRBJ2-5

CDR3nt: TGTGCCAGCAGTTACGGTAGGGGATACACTGAAGCTTTCTTT
CDR3aa: CASSYGRGYTEAFF
v_gene: TRBV6-2/TRBV6-3
abundance: -
d_gene: -
j_gene: TRBJ1-1

CDR3nt: TGCGCCAGCAGCGTACAGGGGCCTGGGGCCAACGTCCTGACTTTC
CDR3aa: CASSVQGPGANVLTF
v_gene: TRBV5-1
abundance: -
d_gene: TRBD1
j_gene: TRBJ2-6

CDR3nt: TGTGCCAGCAGCTTAGCGGGGGGCCGGGAGACCCAGTACTTC
CDR3aa: CASSLAGGRETQYF
v_gene: TRBV7-3
abundance: -
d_gene: TRBD2
j_gene: TRBJ2-5

CDR3nt: TGCAGCGTTGAAGATCGACAGGGGGCCTTGACTGAAGCTTTCTTT
CDR3aa: CSVEDRQGALTEAFF
v_gene: TRBV29-1
abundance: -
d_gene: TRBD1
j_gene: TRBJ1-1

CDR3nt: TGTGCCAGCACTCACGGGGTATCCAATCAGCCCCAGCATTTT
CDR3aa: CASTHGVSNQPQHF
v_gene: TRBV28
abundance: -
d_gene: -
j_gene: TRBJ1-5

CDR3nt: TGTGCCAGCAGCTTCGTCGACAGTTATACGCAGTATTTT
CDR3aa: CASSFVDSYTQYF
v_gene: TRBV3-1/TRBV3-2
abundance: few
d_gene: -
j_gene: TRBJ2-3

CDR3nt: TGTGCCAGCGGGCCCTCGGGAGGAACAACTAATGAAAAACTGTTTTTT
CDR3aa: CASGPSGGTTNEKLFF
v_gene: TRBV28
abundance: -
d_gene: -
j_gene: TRBJ1-4

CDR3nt: TGTGCCAGCAGCCAACAGGGGTCTGGCACTGAAGCTTTCTTT
CDR3aa: CASSQQGSGTEAFF
v_gene: TRBV6-5
abundance: -
d_gene: TRBD1
j_gene: TRBJ1-1

CDR3nt: TGTGCCAGCAGCTTGGGTTCCATCACTGAAGCTTTCTTT
CDR3aa: CASSLGSITEAFF
v_gene: TRBV7-9
abundance: -
d_gene: -
j_gene: TRBJ1-1

CDR3nt: TGCAGTGCTGTTTCTCCAGGGGGCTACACCTTC
CDR3aa: CSAVSPGGYTF
v_gene: TRBV20-1
abundance: -
d_gene: -
j_gene: TRBJ1-2

CDR3nt: TGCGCCAGCAGCTTATTTGAGACGGCGGAGACCCAGTACTTC
CDR3aa: CASSLFETAETQYF
v_gene: TRBV5-1
abundance: -
d_gene: -
j_gene: TRBJ2-5

CDR3nt: TGCGCCAGCAGACTTGACAGGGGAAACACTGAAGCTTTCTTT
CDR3aa: CASRLDRGNTEAFF
v_gene: TRBV5-1
abundance: -
d_gene: TRBD1
j_gene: TRBJ1-1

CDR3nt: TGCGCCAGCAGCGCTAACGACCCGGGAAGTGGGGAGACCCAGTACTTC
CDR3aa: CASSANDPGSGETQYF
v_gene: TRBV5-1
abundance: once
d_gene: -
j_gene: TRBJ2-5

CDR3nt: TGTGCCAGCAGTTCCCTCGCCAGTTCAACTAATGAAAAACTGTTTTTT
CDR3aa: CASSSLASSTNEKLFF
v_gene: TRBV6-5
abundance: once
d_gene: -
j_gene: TRBJ1-4

CDR3nt: TGTGCCAGCGCCCGCGCATCGGACTATGGCTACACCTTC
CDR3aa: CASARASDYGYTF
v_gene: TRBV7-9
abundance: -
d_gene: -
j_gene: TRBJ1-2